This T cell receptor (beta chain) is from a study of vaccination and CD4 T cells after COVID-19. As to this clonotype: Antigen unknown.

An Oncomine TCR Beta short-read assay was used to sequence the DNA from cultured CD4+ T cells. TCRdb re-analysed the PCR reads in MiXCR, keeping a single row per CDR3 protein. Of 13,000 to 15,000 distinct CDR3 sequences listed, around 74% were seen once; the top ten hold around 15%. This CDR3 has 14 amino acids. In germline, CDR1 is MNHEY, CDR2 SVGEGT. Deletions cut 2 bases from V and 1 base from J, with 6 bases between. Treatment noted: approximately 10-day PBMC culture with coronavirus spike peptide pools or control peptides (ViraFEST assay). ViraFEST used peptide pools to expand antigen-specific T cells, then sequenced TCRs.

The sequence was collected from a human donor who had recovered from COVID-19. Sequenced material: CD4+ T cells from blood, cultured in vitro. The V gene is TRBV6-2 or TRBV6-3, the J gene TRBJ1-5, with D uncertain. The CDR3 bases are TGTGCCAGCAGTTACGTGGGCAGCAATCAGCCCCAGCATTTT. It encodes CASSYVGSNQPQHF.